This T cell receptor beta chain was identified during a study of blood T cell repertoires in COVID-19. On the study more broadly: The samples span acute and convalescent COVID-19 from the United States, Italy and Spain.

This CDR3 spans 13 amino acids. In germline, CDR1 is SGHAT, CDR2 FQNNGV. Trimming removed 4 bases from V and 6 bases from J; junction bases left unmatched: 5. TCRdb's copy holds only in-frame clones and misses some; the assay was immunoSEQ multiplex PCR. This table has tens of thousands of clones, roughly 90% appearing once. The chain combines TRBV11-2 with TRBJ1-2; 7 bases match TRBD1. The source is a man aged 55 to 70 with COVID-19, enrolled during active disease. The sequenced material came from peripheral blood. The CDR3, as DNA: TGTGCCAGCAGCTCCACAGGGGTTGATGGCTACACCTTC. Its translation: CASSSTGVDGYTF.